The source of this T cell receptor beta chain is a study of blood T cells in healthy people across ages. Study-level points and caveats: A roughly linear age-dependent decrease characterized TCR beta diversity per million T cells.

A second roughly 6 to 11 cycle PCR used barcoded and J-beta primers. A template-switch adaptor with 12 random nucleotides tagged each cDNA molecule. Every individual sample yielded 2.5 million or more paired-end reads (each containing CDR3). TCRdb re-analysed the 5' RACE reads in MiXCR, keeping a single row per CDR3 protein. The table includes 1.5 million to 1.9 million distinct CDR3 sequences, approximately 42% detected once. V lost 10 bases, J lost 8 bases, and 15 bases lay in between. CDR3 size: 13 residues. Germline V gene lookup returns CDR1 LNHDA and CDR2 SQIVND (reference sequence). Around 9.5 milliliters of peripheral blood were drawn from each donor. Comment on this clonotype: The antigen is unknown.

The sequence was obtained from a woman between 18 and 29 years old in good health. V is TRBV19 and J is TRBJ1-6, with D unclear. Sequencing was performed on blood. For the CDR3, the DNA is TGTGCCACCACTGAGGCCGCGGATTCACCCCTCCACTTT. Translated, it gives CATTEAADSPLHF.